A selection of T cell receptor beta chains follows, all from one sample in a study of blood T cell repertoires in COVID-19. Clones were sequenced by immunoSEQ multiplex PCR, and TCRdb holds only the in-frame ones, with some missing. Of more than 70,000 clones listed, around nine tenths are singletons. Sequenced sample: peripheral blood. The receptor source for this set is a woman aged 50 to 60 in a cohort sampled during active COVID-19. CDR3s include the opening cysteine and the closing phenylalanine or tryptophan. A D gene is named only where the DNA matches it firmly. Rows may omit the clone size; those that give it use once, few, many or a size class.

d_gene | j_gene | v_gene | abundance | CDR3nt | CDR3aa
TRBD1 | TRBJ2-3 | TRBV28 | . | TGTGCCAGCAGGACAGGGGGCCCAGATACGCAGTATTTT | CASRTGGPDTQYF
TRBD1 | TRBJ2-3 | TRBV27 | . | TGTGCCAGCAGTGCGCACAGGGGGCGGGATACGCAGTATTTT | CASSAHRGRDTQYF
. | TRBJ1-2 | TRBV29-1 | . | TGCAGCGTTGATATGGGGCTTACTAACTATGGCTACACCTTC | CSVDMGLTNYGYTF
. | TRBJ2-3 | TRBV2 | once | TGTGCCAGCAGTGAAGCGCGGACAGCGGATACGCAGTATTTT | CASSEARTADTQYF
TRBD1 | TRBJ2-7 | TRBV28 | . | TGTGCCAGCAGTCGACAGGGGGCGGTTGCCTACGAGCAGTACTTC | CASSRQGAVAYEQYF
TRBD1 | TRBJ2-7 | TRBV7-9 | . | TGTGCCAGCAGCTTAGCGGGACAGGGAAGTCACGAGCAGTACTTC | CASSLAGQGSHEQYF
. | TRBJ2-1 | TRBV7-9 | . | TGTGCCTCCGGGGTGGGTGAGCAGTTCTTC | CASGVGEQFF
. | TRBJ2-5 | TRBV2 | . | TGTGCCAGCAGTCTAAAGCGAGAGACCCAGTACTTC | CASSLKRETQYF
. | TRBJ1-1 | TRBV5-6 | . | TGTGCCAGCAGCTTGGAGGGGAAAGCTTTCTTT | CASSLEGKAFF
. | TRBJ2-1 | TRBV7-9 | . | TGTGCCAGCAGCCCTGACAGCCGCCCCAAGAATGAGCAGTTCTTC | CASSPDSRPKNEQFF
. | TRBJ2-7 | TRBV21-1 | . | TGTGCCAGCAGCAACCGTCGGGACAAGGCATACGAGCAGTACTTC | CASSNRRDKAYEQYF
. | TRBJ1-2 | TRBV4-1 | once | TGCGCCAGCAGCCAACAGGGTAACTATGGCTACACCTTC | CASSQQGNYGYTF
TRBD2 | TRBJ2-2 | TRBV7-7 | . | TGTGCTAGCAGCTTAGTCGCGGGGGGTACCGGGGAGCTGTTTTTT | CASSLVAGGTGELFF
TRBD1 | TRBJ1-2 | TRBV28 | . | TGTGCCAGCAGTTCCACAGGGGTTGGTGGCTACACCTTC | CASSSTGVGGYTF
TRBD1 | TRBJ2-4 | TRBV27 | . | TGTGCCAGCAGTCCGCAAACCGGGACAGGGAAGTTTCAGTACTTC | CASSPQTGTGKFQYF
. | TRBJ2-7 | TRBV6-6 | . | TGTGCCAGCAGTTTTACTAGTTTCTACGAGCAGTACTTC | CASSFTSFYEQYF
TRBD2 | TRBJ2-3 | TRBV5-4 | . | TGTGCCAGCAGCCCGGGGACTAGCCCAGATACGCAGTATTTT | CASSPGTSPDTQYF
. | TRBJ2-1 | TRBV29-1 | . | TGCAGCGTTCCTAGCGAGAAAAGCTCCTACAATGAGCAGTTCTTC | CSVPSEKSSYNEQFF
TRBD2 | TRBJ2-2 | TRBV5-1 | . | TGCGCCAGCAGAACTAGCGGGAGGGAAACCGGGGAGCTGTTTTTT | CASRTSGRETGELFF
TRBD1 | TRBJ2-7 | TRBV7-9 | once | TGTGCCAGCAGCCCGAACTCCGGGACAGGGGGCTTCTACGAGCAGTACTTC | CASSPNSGTGGFYEQYF
TRBD1 | TRBJ1-2 | TRBV13 | . | TGTGCCAGCAGCTTATCCCTTACAGGGGTGCGGAGTGGCTACACCTTC | CASSLSLTGVRSGYTF
TRBD2 | TRBJ2-7 | TRBV3-1/TRBV3-2 | . | TGTGCCAGCAGCCAAGTGACTAGCGGACCCTACGAGCAGTACTTC | CASSQVTSGPYEQYF
. | TRBJ2-5 | TRBV5-6 | . | TGTGCCAGCAGCTTGCCCCCTGGCCAGGGTATATTTGAGACCCAGTACTTC | CASSLPPGQGIFETQYF
TRBD2 | TRBJ2-3 | TRBV11-3 | . | TGTGCCAGCAGTCTAGCGGGGGGGACCCTCACAGATACGCAGTATTTT | CASSLAGGTLTDTQYF